This T cell receptor beta chain was obtained from a study of post-analysis software for immune sequencing data. Study results and limitations: With TRBV5-6, TRBV5-1 and TRBV20-1 included, about five TRBV segments were more frequent in patients than in controls.

The CDR3 spans 17 residues. From germline, CDR1 is SGHRS and CDR2 YFSETQ. J lost 3 bases, V lost 3 bases, and 11 bases had no gene match. This clonotype was seen a handful of times. Antigen unknown. Unique molecular identifiers were built into the TCR beta cDNA libraries. Each CDR3 protein is one row after TCRdb ran MiXCR on the PCR reads. The data hold roughly 410,000 distinct CDR3 sequences, with around a third observed a single time. Sequenced input: blood. This chain joins TRBV5-1 and TRBJ2-7; 11 nucleotides agree with TRBD1. This TCR came from a girl aged 5-17 years with multiple sclerosis. The CDR3 DNA reads TGCGCCAGCAGCTCCTACCCCCGGACAGGGGGCTTCTACGAGCAGTACTTC. Its translation is CASSSYPRTGGFYEQYF.